The present T cell receptor beta chain was sequenced within a study of T cells in Graves' hyperthyroidism and ophthalmopathy. In regard to this clonotype: Relative to the germline gene, one junction end is altered; a read error may explain this.

Germline CDR1 reads SGHAT; CDR2 reads FQNNGV. There are 15 residues in the CDR3. Amplification of TCR beta CDR3 regions used RNA as the template. The primer set for the first-round RT-PCR of the TCR CDR3 was HTBI. TCRdb redid the calling of the multiplex PCR reads with MiXCR, one entry per CDR3 protein. The profile shows around 480,000 distinct CDR3 sequences, approximately 14% of them singletons. V is TRBV11-2 and J is TRBJ2-1; TRBD2 agrees at 10 bases. The receptor was derived from a young woman with Graves' hyperthyroidism. Input material: blood. The CDR3 coding sequence is TGTGCCAGCAGCTTATCTAGCGGGAGCTACGATGAGCAGTTCTTC. Its translation: CASSLSSGSYDEQFF.